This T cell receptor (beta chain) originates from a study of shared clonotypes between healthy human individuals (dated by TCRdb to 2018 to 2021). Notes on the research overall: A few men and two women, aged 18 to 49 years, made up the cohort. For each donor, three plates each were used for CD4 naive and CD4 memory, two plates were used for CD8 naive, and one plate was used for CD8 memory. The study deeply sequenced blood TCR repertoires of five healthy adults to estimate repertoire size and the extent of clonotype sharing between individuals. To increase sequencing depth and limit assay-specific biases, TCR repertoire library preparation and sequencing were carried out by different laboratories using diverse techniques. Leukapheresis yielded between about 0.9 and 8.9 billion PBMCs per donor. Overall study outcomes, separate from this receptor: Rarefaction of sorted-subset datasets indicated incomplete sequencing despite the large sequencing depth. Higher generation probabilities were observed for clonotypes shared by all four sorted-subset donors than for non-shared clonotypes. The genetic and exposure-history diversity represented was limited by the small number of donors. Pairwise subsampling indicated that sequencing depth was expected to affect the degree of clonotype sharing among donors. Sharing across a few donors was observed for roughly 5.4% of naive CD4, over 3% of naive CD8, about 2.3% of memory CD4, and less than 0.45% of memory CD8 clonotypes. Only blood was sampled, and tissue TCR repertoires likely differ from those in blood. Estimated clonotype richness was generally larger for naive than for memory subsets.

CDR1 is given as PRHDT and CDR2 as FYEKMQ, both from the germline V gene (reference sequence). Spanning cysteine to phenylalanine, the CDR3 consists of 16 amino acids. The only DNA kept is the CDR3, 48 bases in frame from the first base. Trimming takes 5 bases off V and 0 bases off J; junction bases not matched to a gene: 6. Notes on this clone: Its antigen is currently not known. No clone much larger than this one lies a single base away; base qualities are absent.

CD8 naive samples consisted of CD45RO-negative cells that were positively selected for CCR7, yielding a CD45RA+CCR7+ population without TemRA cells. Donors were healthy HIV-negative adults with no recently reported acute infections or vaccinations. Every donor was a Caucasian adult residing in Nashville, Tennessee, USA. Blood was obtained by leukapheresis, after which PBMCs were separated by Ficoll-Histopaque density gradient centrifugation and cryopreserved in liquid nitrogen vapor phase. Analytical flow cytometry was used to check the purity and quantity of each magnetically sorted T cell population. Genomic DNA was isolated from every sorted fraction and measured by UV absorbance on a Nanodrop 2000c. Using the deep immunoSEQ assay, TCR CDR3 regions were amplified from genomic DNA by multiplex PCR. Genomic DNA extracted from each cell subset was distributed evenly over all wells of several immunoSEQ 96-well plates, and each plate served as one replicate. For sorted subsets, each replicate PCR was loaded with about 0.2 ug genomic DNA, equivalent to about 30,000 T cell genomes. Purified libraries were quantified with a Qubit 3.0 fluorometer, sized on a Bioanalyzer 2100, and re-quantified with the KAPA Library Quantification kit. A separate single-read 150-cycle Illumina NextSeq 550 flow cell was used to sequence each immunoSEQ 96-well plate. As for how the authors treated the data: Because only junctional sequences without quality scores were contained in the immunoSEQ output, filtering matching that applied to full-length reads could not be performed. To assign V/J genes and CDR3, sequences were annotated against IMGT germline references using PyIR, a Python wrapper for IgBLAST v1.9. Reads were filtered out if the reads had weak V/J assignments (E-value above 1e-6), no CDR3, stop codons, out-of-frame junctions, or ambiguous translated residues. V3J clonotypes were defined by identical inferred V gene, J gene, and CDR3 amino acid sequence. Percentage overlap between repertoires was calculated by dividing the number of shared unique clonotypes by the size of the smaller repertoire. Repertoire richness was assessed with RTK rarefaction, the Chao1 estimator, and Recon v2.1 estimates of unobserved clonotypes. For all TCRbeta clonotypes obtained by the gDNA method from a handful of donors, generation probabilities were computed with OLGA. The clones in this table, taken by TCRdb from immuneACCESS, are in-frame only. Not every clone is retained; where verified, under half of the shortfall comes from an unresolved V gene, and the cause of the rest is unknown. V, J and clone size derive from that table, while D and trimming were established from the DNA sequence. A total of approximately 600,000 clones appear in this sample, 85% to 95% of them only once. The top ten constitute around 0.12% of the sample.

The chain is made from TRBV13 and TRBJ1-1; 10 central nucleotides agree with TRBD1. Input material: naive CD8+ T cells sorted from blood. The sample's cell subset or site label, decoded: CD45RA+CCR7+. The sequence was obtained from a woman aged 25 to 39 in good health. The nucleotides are TGTGCCAGCAGCATAAGACAGGGGGCGATGAACACTGAAGCTTTCTTT. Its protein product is CASSIRQGAMNTEAFF.